This TCR beta chain comes out of a study of T cells in Graves' hyperthyroidism and ophthalmopathy. Whole-study context: At the time of initial diagnosis and before any treatment, peripheral blood was collected.

Exclusions: uncontrolled infection, other autoimmune disease, pregnancy, lactation. Findings of the study overall: The model predicted ophthalmopathy a median around six months before onset. Most thyroid clonotypes that were expanded above 0.001 also turned up in blood.

RNA transcripts gave rise to amplified TCR beta CDR3 regions. The HTBI set primed first-round TCR CDR3 RT-PCR. TCRdb re-derived calls from the multiplex PCR reads in MiXCR, one entry per CDR3 protein. The sample shows a few hundred thousand distinct CDR3 sequences, about 18% of them seen only once. Details on this clonotype: Its antigen is still unknown. A single base separates this from a much larger clone, so it may be a read error.

The germline gives CDR1 ENHRY, CDR2 SYGVKD. The CDR3 is 14 residues long. The sample was blood. The source of this sequence is a woman younger than 35 with Graves' hyperthyroidism. The J gene is TRBJ1-3, the V gene TRBV10-3, with D unresolved. Written as DNA, the CDR3 is TGTGCCATCAGTGAGTTGACGGCTGGAAACACCATATGTTTT. Encoded protein: CAISELTAGNTICF.